This T cell receptor beta chain stems from a study of neurological immune-mediated disorders. Findings of the study overall: Multiple sclerosis patients had less TCR clonal expansion than even healthy controls, unlike HTLV-1-associated myelopathy.

Where libraries were unsorted, they were derived from 2 million PBMCs stored at -80 degrees C. This clonotype was seen at least ten times. Its antigen is undetermined. It was by 5'RACE with 10-nucleotide random UMIs that the cDNA was made. MiXCR was run by TCRdb on the 5' RACE reads, yielding one entry per CDR3 protein. This sample yields some 48,000 distinct CDR3 sequences, of which 9% to 12% are seen a single time; 21% belongs to the top ten. Germline V CDR1 and CDR2: SGHRS, YFSETQ. V trimming: 2 bases; J trimming: 1 base; junction bases outside the gene matches: 1. The CDR3 contains 14 residues. The chain employs TRBV5-1 and TRBJ2-5; 8 nucleotides agree with TRBD2. Sequencing was performed on PBMCs. The clonotype was recovered from a woman between 35 and 50 years old with HTLV-1-associated myelopathy (HAM/TSP). The CDR3 DNA follows: TGCGCCAGCAGCTTAAGCGGGGGCCAAGAGACCCAGTACTTC. It is translated as CASSLSGGQETQYF. Together with reference TRBV5-1 and TRBJ2-5, the CDR3 gives the full variable domain: KAGVTQTPRYLIKTRGQQVTLSCSPISGHRSVSWYQQTPGQGLQFLFEYFSETQRNKGNFPGRFSGRQFSNSRSEMNVSTLELGDSALYLCASSLSGGQETQYFGPGTRLLVL.